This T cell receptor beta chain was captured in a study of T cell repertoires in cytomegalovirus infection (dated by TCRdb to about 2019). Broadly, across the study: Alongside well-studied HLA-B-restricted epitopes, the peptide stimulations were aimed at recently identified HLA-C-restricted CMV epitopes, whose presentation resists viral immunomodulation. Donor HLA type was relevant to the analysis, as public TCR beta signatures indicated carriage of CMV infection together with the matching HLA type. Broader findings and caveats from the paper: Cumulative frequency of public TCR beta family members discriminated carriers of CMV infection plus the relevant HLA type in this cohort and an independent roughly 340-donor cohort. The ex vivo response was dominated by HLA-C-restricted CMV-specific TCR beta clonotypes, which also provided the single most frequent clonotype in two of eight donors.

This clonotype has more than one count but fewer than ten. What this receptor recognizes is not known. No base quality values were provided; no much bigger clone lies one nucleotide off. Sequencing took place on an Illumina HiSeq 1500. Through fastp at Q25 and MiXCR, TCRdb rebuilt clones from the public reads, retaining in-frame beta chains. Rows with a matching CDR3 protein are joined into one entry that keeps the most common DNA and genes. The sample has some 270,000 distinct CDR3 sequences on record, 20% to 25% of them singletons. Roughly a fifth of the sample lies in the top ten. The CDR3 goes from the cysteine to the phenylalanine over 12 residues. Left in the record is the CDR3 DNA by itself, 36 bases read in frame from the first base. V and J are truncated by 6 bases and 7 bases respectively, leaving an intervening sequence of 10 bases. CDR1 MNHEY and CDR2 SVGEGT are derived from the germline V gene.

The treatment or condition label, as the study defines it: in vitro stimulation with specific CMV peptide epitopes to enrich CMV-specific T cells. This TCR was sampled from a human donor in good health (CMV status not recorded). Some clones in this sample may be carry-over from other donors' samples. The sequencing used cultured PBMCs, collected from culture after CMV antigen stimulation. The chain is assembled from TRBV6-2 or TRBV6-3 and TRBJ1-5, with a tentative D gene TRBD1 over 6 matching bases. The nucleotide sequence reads TGTGCCAGCAGCACAGGGCGACAGCCCCAGCATTTT. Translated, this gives CASSTGRQPQHF.